This T cell receptor beta chain appears in the sequencing data of a study of T cell repertoires in cytomegalovirus infection. The germline V gene has CDR1 SGHVS and CDR2 FNYEAQ. This CDR3 contains 14 residues. Trimming stripped 2 bases from V and 2 bases from J, with 8 bases between. TCRdb independently ran MiXCR on the reads; one entry per CDR3 protein. Here the sample spans approximately 400,000 distinct CDR3 sequences, roughly 31% being singletons. Input material: PBMCs. The chain employs TRBV7-6 and TRBJ2-3; possible D gene TRBD2, 6 bases. The receptor was derived from a human donor in good health (CMV status not recorded). Some clones in this sample may be carry-over from other donors' samples. CDR3 residues: CASSLTGVTDTQYF. In DNA form, the CDR3 reads TGTGCCAGCAGCTTAACGGGGGTCACAGATACGCAGTATTTT.